These 24 T cell receptor beta chains came from one sample sequenced in a study of early T cells in non-severe SARS-CoV-2 infection. TCRdb itself ran the 5' RACE reads through MiXCR, one entry per CDR3 protein. Here the sample spans roughly 30,000 distinct CDR3 sequences, 4.5% to 5% being singletons. Source material: whole blood. Receptors were obtained from an adult who was a healthcare worker with PCR-confirmed SARS-CoV-2 infection or an uninfected control (not recorded which).

This clonotype has a handful of counts. The V and J genes are TRBV29-1 and TRBJ2-7; 10 bases match TRBD1. The CDR3 length is 12 residues. The V segment lost 7 bases and the J segment 6 bases; nucleotides outside the gene matches: 6. Germline CDR1 is SQVTM and CDR2 is ANQGSEA. Written as DNA, the CDR3 is TGCAGCGCGGGACAGGGGACCCGCGAGCAGTACTTC. Translating it yields CSAGQGTREQYF.

This clonotype was seen ten or more times. The V and J genes are TRBV6-1 and TRBJ1-3; D is unclear. The V gene's germline CDR1 is MNHNS and CDR2 SASEGT. This CDR3 is 12 amino acids long. Trimming took 4 bases from V and 2 from J, leaving 3 bases between them. CDR3 DNA sequence: TGTGCCAGCAGTGCCCCTGGAAACACCATATATTTT. Its protein is CASSAPGNTIYF.

This clonotype was recorded at least ten times. This sequence joins TRBV21-1 and TRBJ2-5; the tabulated D call, TRBD2, remains unverified against the DNA. TRBV21-1 is shown as a pseudogene. The CDR3 consists of 16 residues. CDR3 bases: TGTGCCAGCAGCAGATCCGGGACTAGCGGTGACGTGACCCAGTACTTC. Translation: CASSRSGTSGDVTQYF.

Concerning this clonotype: This could be a read error, since a much larger clone is one nucleotide away. The CDR3 loop is CSAGDNPNTRELFF. As DNA, the CDR3 is TGCAGCGCGGGGGACAACCCGAACACCCGGGAGCTGTTTTTT. The chain combines TRBV29-1 with TRBJ2-2; D may match TRBD1 or TRBD2 (6 bases each). CDR1 and CDR2 from the germline V gene are SQVTM and ANQGSEA. The CDR3 is made up of 14 amino acids.

This clonotype was detected ten times or more. The V gene is TRBV28, the J gene TRBJ2-1; maybe TRBD2 (5 bases). The CDR3 is 15 amino acids. Trimming shortened V by 5 bases and J by 4 bases, and 15 bases separated the two germline ends. Germline values: CDR1 MDHEN, CDR2 SYDVKM. The CDR3 protein is CASSDAGSGYNEQFF. The CDR3 bases are TGTGCCAGCAGTGACGCGGGCAGCGGTTACAATGAGCAGTTCTTC.

This clonotype occurred a few times. This sequence joins TRBV30 and TRBJ2-3, with D perhaps matching TRBD2 (7 bases). Germline-derived CDR1 and CDR2 are GTSNPN and SVGIG (reference sequence). The CDR3 consists of 10 residues. V gave up 6 bases and J gave up 8 bases, with 9 bases separating them. CDR3 in amino acids: CACGGPTQYF. The CDR3 region has the DNA TGTGCCTGCGGGGGGCCTACGCAGTATTTT.

The rearrangement joins TRBV18 to TRBJ1-1; unclear D gene. The length of the CDR3 is 13 residues. The V end lost 2 bases, the J end lost 1 base, and 5 bases lay between the germline ends. Germline V gene lookup returns CDR1 KGHSH and CDR2 LQKENI. CDR3 in DNA: TGTGCCAGCTCACCAGCCGGGAACACTGAAGCTTTCTTT. Translation gives CASSPAGNTEAFF.

This clonotype was detected a few times. The rearrangement links TRBV6-2 or TRBV6-3 to TRBJ2-2, with D unresolved. This CDR3 contains 12 residues. The germline CDR1 and CDR2 sequences are MNHEY and SVGEGT. The V and J ends lost 7 bases and 6 bases respectively, with 9 bases between them. This CDR3 reads CASTADAGELFF. As DNA, the CDR3 is TGTGCCAGCACCGCTGACGCCGGGGAGCTGTTTTTT.

This clonotype was observed at least ten times. This sequence joins TRBV29-1 and TRBJ2-3; D unresolved. Germline V gives CDR1 SQVTM, CDR2 ANQGSEA. CDR3 length: 10 amino acids. Trimming stripped 3 bases from V and 8 bases from J, with 6 bases between. DNA for the CDR3: TGCAGCGTTGAGTTGGGTACGCAGTATTTT. This codes for CSVELGTQYF.

This clonotype occurred a few times. The V gene is TRBV3-1, the J gene TRBJ2-1; 9 nucleotides match TRBD2. Germline CDR1 reads LGHDT; CDR2 reads YNNKEL (reference sequence). The CDR3 loop spans 16 amino acids. The trim removed 1 base at V and 8 bases at J, leaving 9 bases unmatched. DNA for the CDR3: TGTGCCAGCAGCCAAGTCCCCGGGACTAGCAGCGATGAGCAGTTCTTC. Amino acid sequence: CASSQVPGTSSDEQFF.

This clonotype was recorded a few times. CDR3 bases: TGTGCCTGGAGTGTGGGGAGATTGGTAACAGATACGCAGTATTTT. Translating it yields CAWSVGRLVTDTQYF. The chain links TRBV30 to TRBJ2-3; tentative D call: TRBD2 (5 bases). This CDR3 contains 15 residues. The V gene lost 0 bases and the J gene lost 3 bases, with 13 bases spanning the gap. CDR1 is GTSNPN and CDR2 is SVGIG in the germline V gene (reference sequence).

This clonotype is medium-sized (0.01 to 0.1%) in the sample. The chain joins TRBV7-9 to TRBJ2-1; D assignment may be TRBD1 or TRBD2 (6 bases each). Germline CDR1 is SEHNR and CDR2 is FQNEAQ (reference sequence). The CDR3 runs 15 residues. Trimming stripped 0 bases from V and 7 bases from J, with 13 bases between. CDR3: CASSLAGGAENEQFF. The CDR3, as DNA: TGTGCCAGCAGCTTAGCGGGGGGCGCAGAAAATGAGCAGTTCTTC.

This clonotype was detected many times. CDR3 DNA: TGCAGCGTAGGCGGATCCTACGAGCAGTACTTC. It yields the protein CSVGGSYEQYF. The chain combines TRBV29-1 with TRBJ2-7; D is undetermined. The V end was cut by 6 bases, the J end by 1 base, with 7 bases between. There are 11 residues in the CDR3. Germline V gene lookup returns CDR1 SQVTM and CDR2 ANQGSEA.

This clonotype was seen repeatedly, ten times or more. CDR3 sequence reads: CSAPALTHEQYF. The CDR3 DNA follows: TGCAGTGCCCCTGCCTTGACCCACGAGCAGTACTTC. The rearrangement uses TRBV20-1 and TRBJ2-7; D is undetermined. CDR1 DFQATT and CDR2 SNEGSKA come from the germline V gene (reference sequence). The CDR3 sequence is 12 residues long. Trimming pared 6 bases from V and 5 bases from J, leaving 14 bases between.

Many counts were recorded for this clonotype. The chain couples TRBV18 to TRBJ2-5; 10 bases agree with TRBD1. Germline lookup yields CDR1 KGHSH and CDR2 LQKENI. The CDR3 is 16 amino acids. Trimming removed 4 bases from V and 5 bases from J; junction bases left unmatched: 10. In DNA form, the CDR3 reads TGTGCCAGCTCACGATCAACCGGGACAGGGGCGGAGACCCAGTACTTC. Amino acid sequence: CASSRSTGTGAETQYF. Complete variable domain (other parts from reference TRBV18 and TRBJ2-5): NAGVMQNPRHLVRRRGQEARLRCSPMKGHSHVYWYRQLPEEGLKFMVYLQKENIIDESGMPKERFSAEFPKEGPSILRIQQVVRGDSAAYFCASSRSTGTGAETQYFGPGTRLLVL.

This clonotype was seen more than once but under ten times. The CDR3 spells CASIKSRDRALVYEQYF. In DNA form, the CDR3 reads TGTGCCAGCATTAAGTCCCGGGACAGGGCGTTGGTTTACGAGCAGTACTTC. The rearrangement uses TRBV2 and TRBJ2-7; the match to TRBD1 covers 9 bases. Trimming took 7 bases from V and 4 from J; bases not matched to a gene: 17. The germline CDR1 and CDR2 sequences are SNHLY and FYNNEI. The CDR3 is 17 residues long.

This chain connects TRBV20-1 to TRBJ1-1, with D tentatively TRBD1 (5 bases). The V end was cut by 4 bases, the J end by 4 bases, with 10 bases between. The CDR3 extends over 12 amino acids. Looked up from germline, CDR1 is DFQATT and CDR2 is SNEGSKA (reference sequence). The CDR3 reads CSANRGGTEAFF. The CDR3 DNA sequence: TGCAGTGCTAACCGGGGCGGCACTGAAGCTTTCTTT.

This clonotype was detected many times. This chain's CDR3 is CASSASRNTEAFF. The DNA for the CDR3 is TGCGCCAGCAGTGCGAGTCGGAACACTGAAGCTTTCTTT. V is TRBV10-2 and J is TRBJ1-1, with D uncertain. This CDR3 is built from 13 residues. Trimming pared 4 bases from V and 1 base from J, leaving 7 bases between. Germline loops: CDR1 WSHSY, CDR2 SAAADI.

This clonotype was picked up many times. The V call is TRBV24-1, the J call TRBJ2-3, with TRBD2 matching over 10 bases. Trimming took 0 bases from V and 4 from J; bases not matched to a gene: 3. Germline lookup yields CDR1 KGHDR and CDR2 SFDVKD. The CDR3 spans 16 residues. CDR3 in DNA: TGTGCCACCAGTGATTTGGGACTAGCGGCCCCAGATACGCAGTATTTT. It codes for CATSDLGLAAPDTQYF.

This clonotype was observed at least ten times. This chain links TRBV7-9 with TRBJ2-7; D possibly corresponds to TRBD2 (6 bases). This CDR3 spans 15 amino acids. Germline V gene lookup returns CDR1 SEHNR and CDR2 FQNEAQ (reference sequence). Trimming removed 5 bases from V and 3 bases from J, with 17 bases in between. The chain's CDR3 is CASSPVRDLDYEQYF. The CDR3 nucleotides are TGTGCCAGCAGCCCAGTCCGGGACTTAGACTACGAGCAGTACTTC.

The gene calls are TRBV6-2 or TRBV6-3 and TRBJ1-2, with D hard to call. From germline, CDR1 is MNHEY and CDR2 SVGEGT. The CDR3 runs 14 residues. Trimming took 7 bases from V and 2 from J, leaving 14 bases between them. The DNA of the CDR3 is TGTGCCAGCAAGGAAGACCGCCGGAACTATGGCTACACCTTC. Encoded protein: CASKEDRRNYGYTF.

This clonotype was detected a few times. The chain couples TRBV12-5 to TRBJ1-4, with a tentative D call TRBD1 (5 bases). V lost 6 bases to trimming and J lost 7 bases, with 18 bases between them. The CDR3 spans 15 residues. Germline V gene sequence: CDR1 LGHNT, CDR2 FRNRAP. This CDR3 reads CASGHAAQGGEKLFF. The DNA for the CDR3 is TGTGCTAGTGGCCACGCCGCCCAGGGAGGTGAAAAACTGTTTTTT. Full variable domain (rest looked up from reference TRBV12-5 and TRBJ1-4): DARVTQTPRHKVTEMGQEVTMRCQPILGHNTVFWYRQTMMQGLELLAYFRNRAPLDDSGMPKDRFSAEMPDATLATLKIQPSEPRDSAVYFCASGHAAQGGEKLFFGSGTQLSVL.

CDR3: CASRGGSTEAFF. In nucleotides, the CDR3 is TGTGCCAGCAGGGGGGGATCCACTGAAGCTTTCTTT. The rearrangement uses TRBV6-1 and TRBJ1-1, with D possibly TRBD1 on 5 matching bases. Germline V gene sequence: CDR1 MNHNS, CDR2 SASEGT. This CDR3 has 12 amino acids. Trimming pared 6 bases from V and 4 bases from J, leaving 9 bases between.

There are a few counts of this clonotype. The chain combines TRBV6-1 with TRBJ1-2; D is possibly TRBD1 (5 bases). Trimming took off 6 bases at V and 2 bases at J, with 10 bases between the two ends. CDR3 length equals 13 residues. Germline CDR1 is MNHNS and CDR2 is SASEGT. CDR3 protein: CASSRAGNYGYTF. The CDR3 DNA reads TGTGCCAGCAGCAGGGCAGGGAACTATGGCTACACCTTC.